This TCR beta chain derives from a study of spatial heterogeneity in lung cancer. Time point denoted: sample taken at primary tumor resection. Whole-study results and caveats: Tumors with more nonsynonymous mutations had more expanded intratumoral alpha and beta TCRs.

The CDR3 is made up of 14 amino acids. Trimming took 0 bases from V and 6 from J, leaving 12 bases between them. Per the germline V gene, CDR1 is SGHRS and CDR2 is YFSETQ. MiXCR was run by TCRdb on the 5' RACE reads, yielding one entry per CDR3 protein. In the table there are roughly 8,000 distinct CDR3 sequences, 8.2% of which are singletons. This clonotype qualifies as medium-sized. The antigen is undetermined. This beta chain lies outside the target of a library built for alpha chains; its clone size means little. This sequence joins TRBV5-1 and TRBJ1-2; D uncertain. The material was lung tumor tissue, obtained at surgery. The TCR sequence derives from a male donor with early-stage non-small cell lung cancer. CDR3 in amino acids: CASSLGQETDGYTF. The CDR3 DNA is TGCGCCAGCAGCTTGGGCCAGGAGACCGATGGCTACACCTTC.